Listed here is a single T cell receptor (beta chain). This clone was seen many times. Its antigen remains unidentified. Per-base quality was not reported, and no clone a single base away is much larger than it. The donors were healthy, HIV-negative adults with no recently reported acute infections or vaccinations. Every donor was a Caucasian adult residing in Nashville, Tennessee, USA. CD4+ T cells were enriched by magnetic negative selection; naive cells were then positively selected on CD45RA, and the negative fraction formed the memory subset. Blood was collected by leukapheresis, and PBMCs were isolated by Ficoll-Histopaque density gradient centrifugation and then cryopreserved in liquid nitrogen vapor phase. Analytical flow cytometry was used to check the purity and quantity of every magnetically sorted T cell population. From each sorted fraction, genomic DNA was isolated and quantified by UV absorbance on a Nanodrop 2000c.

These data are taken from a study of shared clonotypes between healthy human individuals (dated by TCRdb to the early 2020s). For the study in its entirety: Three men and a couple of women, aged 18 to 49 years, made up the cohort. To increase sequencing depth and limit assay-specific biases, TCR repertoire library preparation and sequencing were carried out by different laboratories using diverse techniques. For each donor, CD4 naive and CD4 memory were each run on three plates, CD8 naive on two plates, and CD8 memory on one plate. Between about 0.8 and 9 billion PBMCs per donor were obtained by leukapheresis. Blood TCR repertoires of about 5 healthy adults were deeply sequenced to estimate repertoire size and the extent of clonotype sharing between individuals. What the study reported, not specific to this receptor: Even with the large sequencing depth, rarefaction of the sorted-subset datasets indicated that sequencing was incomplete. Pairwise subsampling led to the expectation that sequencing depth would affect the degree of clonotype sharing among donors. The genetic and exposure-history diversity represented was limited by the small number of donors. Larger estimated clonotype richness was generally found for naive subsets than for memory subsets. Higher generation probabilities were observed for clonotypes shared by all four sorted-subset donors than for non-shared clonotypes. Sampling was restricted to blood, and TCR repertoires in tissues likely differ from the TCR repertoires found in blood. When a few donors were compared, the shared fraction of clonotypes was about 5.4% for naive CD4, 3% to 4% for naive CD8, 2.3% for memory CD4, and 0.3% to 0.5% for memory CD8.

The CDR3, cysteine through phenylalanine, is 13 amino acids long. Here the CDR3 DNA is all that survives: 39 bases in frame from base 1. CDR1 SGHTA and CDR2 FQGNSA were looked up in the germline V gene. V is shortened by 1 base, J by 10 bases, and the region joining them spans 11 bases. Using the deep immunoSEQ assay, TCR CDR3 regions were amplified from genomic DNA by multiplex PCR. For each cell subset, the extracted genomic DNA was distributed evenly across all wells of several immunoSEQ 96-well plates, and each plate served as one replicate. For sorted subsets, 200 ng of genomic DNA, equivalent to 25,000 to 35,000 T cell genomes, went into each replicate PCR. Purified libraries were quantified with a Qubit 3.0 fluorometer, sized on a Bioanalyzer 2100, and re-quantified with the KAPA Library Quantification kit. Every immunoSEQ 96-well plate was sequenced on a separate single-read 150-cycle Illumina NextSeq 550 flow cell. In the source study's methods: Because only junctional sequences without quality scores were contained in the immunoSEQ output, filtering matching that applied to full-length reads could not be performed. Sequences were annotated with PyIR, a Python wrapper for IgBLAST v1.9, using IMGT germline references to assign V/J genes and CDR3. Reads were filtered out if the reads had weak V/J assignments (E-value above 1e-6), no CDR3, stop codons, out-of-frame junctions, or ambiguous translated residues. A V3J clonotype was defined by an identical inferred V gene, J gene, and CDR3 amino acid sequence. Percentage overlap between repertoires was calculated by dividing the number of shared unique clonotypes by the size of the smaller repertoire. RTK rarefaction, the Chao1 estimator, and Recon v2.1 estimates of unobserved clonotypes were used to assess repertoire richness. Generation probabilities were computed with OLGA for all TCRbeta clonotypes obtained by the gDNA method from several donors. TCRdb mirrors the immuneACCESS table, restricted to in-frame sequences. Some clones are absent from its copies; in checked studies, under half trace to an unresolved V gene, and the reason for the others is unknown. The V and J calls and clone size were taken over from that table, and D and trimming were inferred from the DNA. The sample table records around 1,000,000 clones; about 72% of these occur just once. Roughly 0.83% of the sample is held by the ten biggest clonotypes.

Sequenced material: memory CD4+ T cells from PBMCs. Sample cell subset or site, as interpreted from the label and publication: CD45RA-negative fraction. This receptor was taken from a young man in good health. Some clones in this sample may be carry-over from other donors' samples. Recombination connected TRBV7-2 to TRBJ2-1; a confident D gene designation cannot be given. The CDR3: CASSLVGQREQFF. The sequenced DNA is TGTGCCAGCAGCTTAGTCGGGCAGCGCGAGCAGTTCTTC.